A selection of T cell receptor beta chains follows, all from one sample in a study of human CD8 memory T cell subsets. TCRdb reprocessed the 5' RACE reads and reports one entry per CDR3 protein, with no DNA. This sample's clone table lists approximately 11,000 distinct CDR3 sequences. The sequenced sample consisted of CD8+ T cells from PBMCs. These receptors came from a human donor in good health. CDR3s include the opening cysteine and the closing phenylalanine or tryptophan. Clone sizes are given selectively: once, few, many, or a class where the clone is expanded.

V gene	J gene	clone size	CDR3 protein
TRBV3-1	TRBJ1-1	medium-sized	CASSQVFGRNTEAFF
TRBV11-3	TRBJ1-1	medium-sized	CASSFVRLNTEAFF
TRBV29-1	TRBJ2-7	medium-sized	CSVEADTGRASYEQYF
TRBV5-1	TRBJ2-2	NA	CASSKDRNTGELFF
TRBV5-1	TRBJ2-7	NA	CASSLGPLKQGYEQYF
TRBV7-6	TRBJ2-1	NA	CASSTRQGIRGYEQFF
TRBV11-3	TRBJ2-1	NA	CASTQWTWGFGNEQFF
TRBV7-9	TRBJ2-7	NA	CASSAQGSPYEQYF
TRBV3-1	TRBJ2-1	NA	CASSQGNWVVTNEQFF
TRBV5-1	TRBJ2-5	NA	CASSLELGGPGETQYF
TRBV18	TRBJ1-1	NA	CASSPELQRMNTEAFF
TRBV20-1	TRBJ2-1	NA	CSAHNLLAGVGNEQFF
TRBV11-3	TRBJ2-7	NA	CASSLRTSGGYEQYF
TRBV29-1	TRBJ2-3	medium-sized	CSVEDGWGTTDTQYF
TRBV27	TRBJ2-5	NA	CASSPLGMETQYF
TRBV5-6	TRBJ2-2	medium-sized	CASGRPYTGELFF
TRBV9	TRBJ2-1	NA	CASSDFREPYNEQFF
TRBV19	TRBJ2-1	NA	CASSTVAGGPLIEQFF
TRBV12-3/TRBV12-4	TRBJ2-5	NA	CASSFRHNQETQYF
TRBV29-1	TRBJ2-7	large	CSVEKDAGTSGYEQYF
TRBV12-3/TRBV12-4	TRBJ2-7	NA	CASSRGESSYEQYF
TRBV6-1	TRBJ2-1	NA	CASSDAPSYTSYNEQFF
TRBV6-5	TRBJ1-1	NA	CASSGSSGPVAFF
TRBV20-1	TRBJ1-1	medium-sized	CSARDYGRGTNTEAFF
TRBV7-3	TRBJ1-1	NA	CASSLTSGASHTEAFF
TRBV30	TRBJ1-1	NA	CAWSVGGQTEAFF
TRBV20-1	TRBJ2-3	medium-sized	CSARARAALSTDTQYF
TRBV20-1	TRBJ2-2	NA	CSARDLSSGLAGELFF
TRBV2	TRBJ2-7	medium-sized	CASSQGSAMYEQYF
TRBV30	TRBJ2-7	medium-sized	CAWSVGGGYEQYF
TRBV27	TRBJ2-7	NA	CASSSNPIYEQYF
TRBV4-1	TRBJ2-1	NA	CASSRPGQGLGNEQFF
TRBV7-9	TRBJ2-2	NA	CASSYRQGATGELFF
TRBV28	TRBJ2-3	NA	CASSFVPGQVGTDTQYF
TRBV4-1	TRBJ2-5	NA	CASSQQDWDGTQYF
TRBV6-1	TRBJ2-7	NA	CASRDRSVTAGSATPAGYYEQYF
TRBV7-9	TRBJ1-6	medium-sized	CASSPGRGMGNSPLHF
TRBV29-1	TRBJ1-1	medium-sized	CSVGGTGPEAFF
TRBV6-5	TRBJ2-3	NA	CASRIGAYDTQYF
TRBV5-1	TRBJ1-1	medium-sized	CASSSVTMNTEAFF
TRBV7-9	TRBJ2-1	NA	CASDRLAGKYNEQFF
TRBV4-2	TRBJ2-3	NA	CASSQVESSSTDTQYF